A single TCR beta chain is shown here with its context. The data belong to a study of CD8 T cells in Susac syndrome. The V gene end was trimmed by 7 bases and the J gene end by 8 bases; junction bases not matched to a gene: 5. The CDR3 totals 13 residues. Germline lookup yields CDR1 MNHEY and CDR2 SVGEGT. Reverse transcription of about 0.45 to 1 ug RNA used random hexamers. TCRdb used MiXCR to reprocess the immunoSEQ multiplex PCR reads, holding one entry per CDR3 protein. The table lists some 180,000 distinct CDR3 sequences, roughly 95% of them singletons. Sequencing was done on a sample of CD4+ T cells from PBMCs. The TCR sequence derives from a human donor in good health. J is TRBJ2-1 and V is TRBV6-2 or TRBV6-3, with 10 positions matching TRBD1. The CDR3 loop reads CASKGQGRDEQFF. CDR3 sequence (DNA): TGTGCCAGCAAGGGACAGGGGAGGGATGAGCAGTTCTTC.